Listed here are 9 T cell receptor beta chains from one sample, sequenced in a study of T cells after posttransplantation cyclophosphamide. Clones were sequenced by immunoSEQ multiplex PCR, and TCRdb holds only the in-frame ones, with some missing. This sample has tens of thousands of clones, with around 87% found just once. Methotrexate plus calcineurin inhibitor accompanied controls' myeloablative marrow transplants; sampling was 1 year later. Specimen: PBMCs, collected 359 days after allogeneic stem cell transplant with calcineurin inhibitor and methotrexate. The receptors derive from a female patient aged 25-40 years who received an allogeneic stem cell transplant from an unrelated donor, was CMV-positive, and had acute and chronic GVHD. Some T cells may possibly be graft donor cells.

In this sample, this clone turned up once. The J gene is TRBJ2-2, the V gene TRBV4-3; TRBD2 aligns across 9 bases. CDR1 and CDR2 from the germline V gene are LGHNA and YSLEER. Trimming cost V 6 bases and J 3 bases; bases outside gene matches: 8. This CDR3 has 16 amino acids. DNA for the CDR3: TGCGCCAGCAGGGTTAGCGGGAGTATAGACACCGGGGAGCTGTTTTTT. It specifies CASRVSGSIDTGELFF.

In this sample, this clone turned up once. The V call is TRBV12-5, the J call TRBJ2-1; TRBD2 matches at 8 bases. This CDR3 spans 12 amino acids. From germline, CDR1 is LGHNT and CDR2 FRNRAP. V shed 6 bases, J shed 7 bases, and the junction held 2 bases outside the gene matches. The CDR3 loop is CASGPSGNEQFF. The CDR3 region has the DNA TGTGCTAGTGGACCTAGCGGGAATGAGCAGTTCTTC.

The chain's CDR3 is CASSVARNSYEQYF. The CDR3 DNA sequence: TGTGCCAGCAGCGTAGCCAGAAACTCCTACGAGCAGTACTTC. The chain has TRBV9 and TRBJ2-7; D unresolved. Trimming stripped 0 bases from V and 0 bases from J, with 7 bases between. The germline gives CDR1 SGDLS, CDR2 YYNGEE. The CDR3 has 14 residues. The full variable domain, with the rest looked up from reference TRBV9 and TRBJ2-7, is DSGVTQTPKHLITATGQRVTLRCSPRSGDLSVYWYQQSLDQGLQFLIQYYNGEERAKGNILERFSAQQFPDLHSELNLSSLELGDSALYFCASSVARNSYEQYFGPGTRLTVT.

The V call is TRBV6-1, the J call TRBJ1-4; D remains ambiguous. The germline V gene has CDR1 MNHNS and CDR2 SASEGT. The CDR3 spans 15 residues. Trimming pared 2 bases from V and 0 bases from J, leaving 7 bases between. The CDR3 is CASSERGSTNEKLFF. The CDR3 region has the DNA TGTGCCAGCAGTGAACGCGGGTCAACTAATGAAAAACTGTTTTTT.

CDR3 residues: CASSEVSGRATAYEQYV. As DNA, the CDR3 is TGTGCCAGCAGTGAAGTTAGCGGGAGGGCCACCGCCTACGAGCAGTACGTC. The chain recombines TRBV6-4 with TRBJ2-7; 11 nucleotides agree with TRBD2. Germline CDR1 and CDR2: MRHNA and SNTAGT. This CDR3 has 17 amino acids. V lost 3 bases, J lost 2 bases, and 9 bases stayed unmatched.

The rearrangement joins TRBV11-2 to TRBJ2-7; 8 nucleotides agree with TRBD1. This CDR3 region has 17 residues. The V segment lost 0 bases and the J segment 0 bases; nucleotides outside the gene matches: 7. CDR1 is SGHAT and CDR2 is FQNNGV in the germline V gene. The CDR3 bases are TGTGCCAGCAGCTTAGATTTGGGGACAGGTTTCTCCTACGAGCAGTACGTC. Residues: CASSLDLGTGFSYEQYV.

The V call is TRBV29-1, the J call TRBJ1-1; the D gene is possibly TRBD1 (6 bases). Trimming pared 4 bases from V and 0 bases from J, leaving 15 bases between. Germline CDR1 SQVTM, CDR2 ANQGSEA. The CDR3 spans 15 residues. The CDR3 loop is CSVGGAGVMNTEAFF. The CDR3, as DNA: TGCAGCGTTGGGGGAGCAGGGGTCATGAACACTGAAGCTTTCTTT.

The chain combines TRBV5-1 with TRBJ1-5; D is ambiguous. CDR3 length: 14 residues. Trimming cost V 0 bases and J 5 bases, with 9 bases left between them. Germline V lookup: CDR1 SGHRS, CDR2 YFSETQ. The CDR3 bases are TGCGCCAGCAGCTTGGCCGGCGGGGATCAGCCCCAGCATTTT. As protein: CASSLAGGDQPQHF.

V and J are TRBV11-3 and TRBJ1-1; D might be TRBD1 (6 bases). With 2 bases removed from V and 4 bases from J, the gap between germline ends came to 8 bases. This CDR3 region has 13 residues. The germline V gene has CDR1 SGHNT and CDR2 YENEEA. Here the CDR3 reads CASSLIGGTEAFF. In DNA form, the CDR3 reads TGTGCCAGCAGCTTAATAGGGGGCACTGAAGCTTTCTTT. The full variable domain, rest sourced from reference TRBV11-3 and TRBJ1-1, is EAGVVQSPRYKIIEKKQPVAFWCNPISGHNTLYWYLQNLGQGPELLIRYENEEAVDDSQLPKDRFSAERLKGVDSTLKIQPAELGDSAVYLCASSLIGGTEAFFGQGTRLTVV.